The 24 T cell receptor beta chains given below trace back to one sample, sequenced in a study of tumor-infiltrating lymphocytes in primary liver carcinoma. Constant-region priming of 500 ng total RNA yielded TCR beta cDNA. Three nested multiplex PCR rounds, a slightly modified ARM-PCR, produced the libraries for TCR beta. A C-beta reverse primer was combined with TRBV1-TRBV30 forward primers in the first two PCR rounds, and each round had approximately 10 cycles. One entry per CDR3 protein results from TCRdb running MiXCR on the multiplex PCR reads. The sample has 95,000 to 150,000 distinct CDR3 sequences, about 59% seen once. Both RNA and DNA were isolated together from about 21-30 mg of bulk tissue that had not been sorted. The sequenced sample was liver tumor tissue from sampling region 1. Subset: tumor region T1, superior pole. These TCRs come from a woman aged 60-70 years with primary liver carcinoma and hepatitis B virus infection.

There are many counts of this clonotype. The chain employs TRBV5-6 and TRBJ2-5; D is ambiguous. V lost 4 bases to trimming and J lost 6 bases, with 16 bases between them. CDR1 and CDR2 from the germline V gene are SGHDT and YYEEEE. The CDR3 covers 14 residues. This CDR3 is CASSPLPGTKTQYF. In nucleotides, the CDR3 is TGTGCCAGCAGCCCCCTTCCGGGCACCAAGACCCAGTACTTC.

This sequence joins TRBV7-8 and TRBJ2-7; possibly TRBD1 for D (6 bases). CDR3 length: 13 amino acids. Looked up from germline, CDR1 is SGHVS and CDR2 is FQNEAQ. V lost 1 base and J lost 6, with 10 bases in between. The CDR3 region is CASSLDRAGEQYF. CDR3 nucleotides: TGTGCCAGCAGCTTAGACAGGGCAGGCGAGCAGTACTTC.

The V gene is TRBV14, the J gene TRBJ2-1; 7 nucleotides match TRBD2. V lost 2 bases to trimming and J lost 0 bases; unmatched junction nucleotides: 13. The CDR3 consists of 19 residues. Germline V gene lookup returns CDR1 SGHDN and CDR2 FVKESK. In DNA form, the CDR3 reads TGTGCCAGCAGCCAATATTGGCTAGCGGTAGCAAGCTCCTACAATGAGCAGTTCTTC. It specifies CASSQYWLAVASSYNEQFF.

V usage is TRBV5-1 and J usage is TRBJ1-4; D is possibly TRBD1 (5 bases). This CDR3 has 14 residues. The ends were cut back, 0 bases at V and 7 bases at J, with 10 bases in the middle. CDR1 is SGHRS and CDR2 is YFSETQ in the germline V gene. The CDR3 DNA follows: TGCGCCAGCAGCTTGGTAGGGGTTGCTGAAAAACTGTTTTTT. Translating it yields CASSLVGVAEKLFF.

The chain couples TRBV11-2 to TRBJ2-1, with TRBD1 matching over 7 bases. Per the germline V gene, CDR1 is SGHAT and CDR2 is FQNNGV. The CDR3 sequence is 13 residues long. The CDR3 is CARETGSYNEQFF. The CDR3 DNA is TGTGCTAGAGAGACAGGGAGCTACAATGAGCAGTTCTTC. Complete variable domain (other parts from reference TRBV11-2 and TRBJ2-1): EAGVAQSPRYKIIEKRQSVAFWCNPISGHATLYWYQQILGQGPKLLIQFQNNGVVDDSQLPKDRFSAERLKGVDSTLKIQPAKLEDSAVYLCARETGSYNEQFFGPGTRLTVL.

Remarks on this clonotype: It may be a read error: a sequence one base away is much more abundant. The V call is TRBV13, the J call TRBJ2-5; 14 bases map to TRBD2. The CDR3 has 17 residues. CDR1 is PRHDT and CDR2 is FYEKMQ in the germline V gene (reference sequence). The junction had 11 bases not matched to a gene; V was cut back by 4 bases and J by 7 bases. The CDR3 is CASSSRTSGRSRGTQYF. CDR3 bases: TGTGCCAGCAGCTCCCGGACTAGCGGGAGGAGTAGGGGGACCCAGTACTTC.

This clonotype turned up a few times. V is TRBV5-1 and J is TRBJ1-1; D gene ambiguous. CDR1 is SGHRS, CDR2 YFSETQ, per germline. The CDR3 consists of 15 residues. V dropped 4 bases and J dropped 4 bases, with 17 bases sitting between them. The CDR3 sequence: CASSPGYTDGTEAFF. In nucleotides, the CDR3 is TGCGCCAGCAGCCCCGGATACACCGATGGCACTGAAGCTTTCTTT.

The chain couples TRBV29-1 to TRBJ2-1; 10 nucleotides line up with TRBD2. The J call may be incorrect, as the DNA end agrees better with TRBJ2-7. The germline V gene has CDR1 SQVTM and CDR2 ANQGSEA. CDR3 length equals 15 residues. CDR3 sequence (DNA): TGCAGCGTTGATGGAGTAGCGGGAGGACGGGGTGGGCAGTACTTC. It codes for CSVDGVAGGRGGQYF.

Comments on this clonotype: A read error may explain this, as a much larger clone is one base away. The chain couples TRBV13 to TRBJ2-3, with 8 bases fitting TRBD1. This CDR3 region has 14 residues. Per the germline V gene, CDR1 is PRHDT and CDR2 is FYEKMQ (reference sequence). The CDR3: CARSSGQGTDTQYF. The CDR3 bases are TGTGCCAGAAGCTCGGGACAGGGCACAGATACGCAGTATTTT.

This clonotype has only a few counts. The chain employs TRBV24-1 and TRBJ2-7, with D unresolved. The germline CDR1 and CDR2 sequences are KGHDR and SFDVKD. The CDR3 has 13 amino acids. V was shortened by 4 bases and J by 4 bases, with 10 bases between the two germline ends. The CDR3 DNA reads as TGTGCCACCAGTGACGCGAACAGATACGAGCAGTACTTC. This sequence encodes CATSDANRYEQYF.

This clonotype was seen repeatedly, ten times or more. This chain joins TRBV2 and TRBJ2-1, with 11 bases aligning to TRBD2. The germline CDR1 and CDR2 sequences are SNHLY and FYNNEI. The trim removed 7 bases at V and 3 bases at J, leaving 5 bases unmatched. This CDR3 spans 15 amino acids. In DNA form, the CDR3 reads TGTGCCAGCACCACCGGACTAGCGGGCTACAATGAGCAGTTCTTC. Its translation: CASTTGLAGYNEQFF.

A remark on this clonotype: At one of its ends the junction is not consistent with the germline gene, which may arise from a read error. The genes are TRBV11-2 and TRBJ2-1; D unresolved. The CDR3 is made up of 17 amino acids. Germline V CDR1 and CDR2: SGHAT, FQNNGV. CDR3 amino acids: CASSPPAISIVFYEQLF. Here the CDR3 DNA reads TGTGCCAGCAGCCCTCCAGCTATTAGTATAGTGTTCTATGAGCAGCTCTTC.

Worth noting for this clonotype: A much larger clone lies a single base off, so this may be a read error. The genes are TRBV10-1 and TRBJ2-7, with TRBD1 matching over 9 bases. This CDR3 spans 18 amino acids. Germline loops: CDR1 WNHNN, CDR2 SYGVQD (reference sequence). Trimming took 0 bases from V and 11 from J; bases not matched to a gene: 20. The CDR3 DNA reads TGCGCCAGCAGTGAGTCTGGGGCCGGACAGGGGAAGTCGAATGAGGAGTACTTC. It codes for CASSESGAGQGKSNEEYF.

As concerns this clonotype: A read error may be the cause here, since a much bigger clone is one base away. The J gene is TRBJ2-7, the V gene TRBV12-3 or TRBV12-4; a weak D match, TRBD2 (5 bases). CDR3 length: 12 residues. CDR3 region: CTSSRSGVQLYF. The CDR3 coding sequence is TGTACCAGCAGTCGATCCGGGGTCCAGCTGTACTTC.

With regard to this clonotype: Since no conserved phenylalanine or tryptophan closes the CDR3, a read error is the likely cause. The V gene is TRBV5-6, the J gene TRBJ1-6; no reliable D call. The CDR3 is 12 residues long. Germline CDR1 reads SGHDT; CDR2 reads YYEEEE. The chain's CDR3 is CASSAYNSPLHL. CDR3 nucleotides: TGTGCCAGCAGCGCGTACAATTCGCCCCTCCACCTT.

This clonotype has ten or more counts. This chain uses TRBV29-1 with TRBJ1-2; a possible D gene is TRBD1 (6 bases). CDR1 and CDR2 (germline): SQVTM, ANQGSEA. The CDR3 is 13 residues long. V dropped 3 bases and J dropped 8 bases, with 16 bases sitting between them. The CDR3 protein is CSVEAGGERGYTF. The CDR3 bases are TGCAGCGTTGAGGCGGGGGGCGAAAGGGGCTACACCTTC. Full variable domain (rest looked up from reference TRBV29-1 and TRBJ1-2): SAVISQKPSRDICQRGTSLTIQCQVDSQVTMMFWYRQQPGQSLTLIATANQGSEATYESGFVIDKFPISRPNLTFSTLTVSNMSPEDSSIYLCSVEAGGERGYTFGSGTRLTVV.

As concerns this clonotype: This sequence may be a read error, since a much larger clone differs from it by one base. The J gene is TRBJ1-4, the V gene TRBV12-3 or TRBV12-4; the match to TRBD1 covers 7 bases. The CDR3 contains 17 residues. The CDR3 region is CASSPNPGQSTHEKLFF. The CDR3, as DNA: TGTGCCAGCAGTCCAAACCCGGGACAGTCAACTCATGAAAAACTGTTTTTT.

This clonotype came up many times. This chain links TRBV5-1 with TRBJ2-2; TRBD1 agrees at 9 bases. Looked up from germline, CDR1 is SGHRS and CDR2 is YFSETQ. V was pared by 6 bases and J by 1 base, with 7 bases of the junction left unmatched. This CDR3 has 16 amino acids. CDR3 sequence: CASTKTGQGNTGELFF. The DNA of the CDR3 is TGCGCCAGCACCAAAACGGGACAGGGGAACACCGGGGAGCTGTTTTTT.

This sequence joins TRBV11-3 and TRBJ2-5; D call uncertain. Germline V gene data show CDR1 as SGHNT and CDR2 as YENEEA. This CDR3 has 15 amino acids. Trimming pared 5 bases from V and 0 bases from J, leaving 13 bases between. Here the CDR3 reads CASSPRTGHQETQYF. As DNA, the CDR3 is TGTGCCAGCAGCCCCCGGACGGGCCACCAAGAGACCCAGTACTTC.

The rearrangement joins TRBV7-2 to TRBJ2-7, with 9 positions matching TRBD2. The CDR3 covers 14 residues. Germline V lookup: CDR1 SGHTA, CDR2 FQGNSA. Trimming cost V 4 bases and J 4 bases; bases outside gene matches: 5. The CDR3 spells CASSSLAGPYEQYF. The CDR3 DNA reads TGTGCCAGCAGCTCCCTAGCGGGGCCGTACGAGCAGTACTTC.

This clonotype has more than one count but fewer than ten. This chain connects TRBV28 to TRBJ2-7; the D is unclear. The CDR3 spans 11 residues. The V gene lost 2 bases and the J gene lost 3 bases, with 2 bases spanning the gap. Per the germline V gene, CDR1 is MDHEN and CDR2 is SYDVKM. Here the CDR3 DNA reads TGTGCCAGCAGTTTACACTACGAGCAGTACTTC. It yields the protein CASSLHYEQYF.

This rearrangement joins TRBV29-1 to TRBJ2-7; 12 bases are shared with TRBD2. Germline V lookup: CDR1 SQVTM, CDR2 ANQGSEA. This CDR3 contains 14 residues. The CDR3 bases are TGCAGAGTTACCCTAGGGACTAGCGGGTACGAGCAGTACTTC. Its protein product is CRVTLGTSGYEQYF.

This chain uses TRBV11-1 with TRBJ2-3, with D hard to call. Trimming took off 9 bases at V and 0 bases at J, with 13 bases between the two ends. Looked up from germline, CDR1 is SGHAT and CDR2 is FQDESV (reference sequence). The CDR3 contains 14 residues. CDR3 DNA: TGTGCCAGTAGCATAGGGCGGAGCACAGATACGCAGTATTTT. Translating it yields CASSIGRSTDTQYF.

The sample holds many counts of this clonotype. The chain has TRBV5-1 and TRBJ1-1, with TRBD1 as a possible D gene (6 bases). The V and J ends lost 7 bases and 1 base respectively, with 8 bases between them. CDR3 length: 12 amino acids. CDR1 is SGHRS and CDR2 is YFSETQ in the germline V gene. CDR3 nucleotide sequence: TGCGCCAGCGGGGACACGAACACTGAAGCTTTCTTT. Encoded protein: CASGDTNTEAFF. The full variable domain, with the rest looked up from reference TRBV5-1 and TRBJ1-1, is KAGVTQTPRYLIKTRGQQVTLSCSPISGHRSVSWYQQTPGQGLQFLFEYFSETQRNKGNFPGRFSGRQFSNSRSEMNVSTLELGDSALYLCASGDTNTEAFFGQGTRLTVV.